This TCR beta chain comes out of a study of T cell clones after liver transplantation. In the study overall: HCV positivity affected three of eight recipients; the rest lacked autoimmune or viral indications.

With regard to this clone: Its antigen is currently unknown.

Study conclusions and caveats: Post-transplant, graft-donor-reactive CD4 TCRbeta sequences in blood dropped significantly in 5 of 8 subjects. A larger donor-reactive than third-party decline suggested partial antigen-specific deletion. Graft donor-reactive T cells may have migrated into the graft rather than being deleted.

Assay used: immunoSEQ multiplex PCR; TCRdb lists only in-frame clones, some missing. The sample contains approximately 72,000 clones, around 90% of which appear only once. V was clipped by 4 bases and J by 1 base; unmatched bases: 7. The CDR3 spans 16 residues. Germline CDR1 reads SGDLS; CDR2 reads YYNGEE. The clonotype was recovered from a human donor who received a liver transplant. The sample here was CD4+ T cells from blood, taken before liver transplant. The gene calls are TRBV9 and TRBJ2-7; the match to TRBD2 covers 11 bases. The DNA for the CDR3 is TGTGCCAGCAGCCCCCTAGCGGGAGGTCTATCCTACGAGCAGTACTTC. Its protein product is CASSPLAGGLSYEQYF.